One and the same sample provided the 9 T cell receptor beta chains below, sequenced in a study of blood T cells in healthy people across ages. Then a second PCR, running roughly 7 to 12 cycles, was carried out with a sample-barcoded 5' primer and a J-beta primer mix. Using its own MiXCR run on the 5' RACE reads, TCRdb lists one record per CDR3 protein. This table has 650,000 to 700,000 distinct CDR3 sequences, 32% appearing once. The specimen sequenced was blood. These receptors were taken from a woman of 80 years or more in good health.

This clonotype was detected only once. The chain recombines TRBV7-9 with TRBJ2-7; possible D gene TRBD1, 5 bases. The J call may be faulty, since TRBJ2-5 better matches the DNA end. The CDR3 length is 14 residues. Germline assignment: CDR1 SEHNR and CDR2 FQNEAQ (reference sequence). CDR3 nucleotide sequence: TGTGCCAGCAGCTTAGAGATAGGGGCAGAGACCCAGTACTTC. Translating gives CASSLEIGAETQYF.

This clonotype was seen at least ten times. The CDR3 nucleotides are TGTGCCAGCGGACCCCGGGACGGGGACTACAATGAGCAGTTCTTC. This gives the protein CASGPRDGDYNEQFF. This chain uses TRBV6-2 or TRBV6-3 with TRBJ2-1, with D perhaps assigned TRBD1 or TRBD2 (5 bases each). Germline lookup yields CDR1 MNHEY and CDR2 SVGEGT. The ends were cut back, 8 bases at V and 3 bases at J, with 17 bases in the middle. This CDR3 has 15 residues.

This clonotype appeared many times. The V call is TRBV29-1, the J call TRBJ2-3; TRBD2 agrees at 14 bases. The germline V gene encodes CDR1 SQVTM and CDR2 ANQGSEA. The J segment lost 1 base and the V segment lost 6 bases, leaving 3 bases of the junction unmatched. The CDR3 is made up of 15 amino acids. The CDR3 region has the DNA TGCAGCGTGACGGGACTAGCGGGGGGCACAGATACGCAGTATTTT. Protein: CSVTGLAGGTDTQYF.

This clonotype was counted a few times. The gene calls are TRBV12-3 or TRBV12-4 and TRBJ1-4; D is unresolved. Trimming took 6 bases from V and 12 from J, leaving 11 bases between them. This CDR3 is 11 amino acids long. Here the CDR3 DNA reads TGTGCCAGCAGCTTTGGCCGGGAACTGTTTTTT. The encoded protein is CASSFGRELFF.

The V call is TRBV7-8, the J call TRBJ2-1; the match to TRBD2 covers 8 bases. In germline, CDR1 is SGHVS, CDR2 FQNEAQ. Trimming took 5 bases from V and 6 from J; bases not matched to a gene: 15. The CDR3 runs 17 residues. Here the CDR3 DNA reads TGTGCCAGCAGCGGCGGTGTGAGCGGGGGACCCAGCAATGAGCAGTTCTTC. Its translation: CASSGGVSGGPSNEQFF.

This chain connects TRBV7-9 to TRBJ2-4, with D hard to call. There are 16 residues in the CDR3. V was cut by 3 bases and J by 3 bases, with 15 bases left in between. The germline V gene encodes CDR1 SEHNR and CDR2 FQNEAQ (reference sequence). The CDR3 here is CASSFSPGSSKNIQYF. The CDR3 nucleotides are TGTGCCAGCAGCTTTTCCCCCGGCAGCAGCAAAAACATTCAGTACTTC.

The gene calls are TRBV10-3 and TRBJ1-1; 9 bases match TRBD1. CDR1 ENHRY and CDR2 SYGVKD come from the germline V gene. The CDR3 is made up of 15 amino acids. V shed 4 bases, J shed 0 bases, and the junction held 3 bases outside the gene matches. For the CDR3, the DNA is TGTGCCATCAGTGTTGGGGACAGGGTGAACACTGAAGCTTTCTTT. Protein: CAISVGDRVNTEAFF.

This clonotype appeared a single time. One end of the junction does not line up with germline, which may come from a read error. The chain joins TRBV6-1 to TRBJ2-4, with a possible D match to TRBD1 (6 bases). The J call is doubtful: the DNA matches TRBJ2-5 better. CDR1 is MNHNS and CDR2 is SASEGT in the germline V gene. This CDR3 has 13 amino acids. In DNA, the CDR3 is TGTACCAGCTCGATCAGGGGTCCCGAGACCCAGTACTTC. Protein sequence: CTSSIRGPETQYF.

The V gene is TRBV7-9, the J gene TRBJ2-5, with a tentative D call TRBD1 (6 bases). Germline V gives CDR1 SEHNR, CDR2 FQNEAQ (reference sequence). The V gene lost 5 bases and the J gene lost 4 bases, with 14 bases spanning the gap. This CDR3 has 14 residues. This CDR3 reads CASSREQGRETQYF. The CDR3 DNA sequence: TGTGCCAGCAGCCGAGAACAGGGCCGAGAGACCCAGTACTTC.